The 24 T cell receptor beta chains reported below all come from one sample, sequenced in a study of cytomegalovirus exposure and HLA in healthy donors. Some clones are missing from TCRdb's copy, which holds only in-frame ones; the method was immunoSEQ multiplex PCR. The sample consists of approximately 150,000 clones, more than 85% of them appearing once. The sample taken for sequencing was PBMCs. Receptor source: a man between 18 and 29 years old in good health and CMV-seronegative.

V is TRBV15 and J is TRBJ2-1, with 8 nucleotides matching TRBD2. Looked up from germline, CDR1 is LNHNV and CDR2 is YYDKDF (reference sequence). The CDR3 is 15 residues long. After removal of 5 bases from V and 8 bases from J, the junction contained 11 bases not matched to a gene. The chain's CDR3 is CATSAGGATQDEQFF. The CDR3 nucleotides read TGTGCCACCAGCGCGGGAGGAGCAACGCAAGATGAGCAGTTCTTC. Looking up the rest from reference TRBV15 and TRBJ2-1 gives the full variable domain: DAMVIQNPRYQVTQFGKPVTLSCSQTLNHNVMYWYQQKSSQAPKLLFHYYDKDFNNEADTPDNFQSRRPNTSFCFLDIRSPGLGDTAMYLCATSAGGATQDEQFFGPGTRLTVL.

This rearrangement joins TRBV5-6 to TRBJ2-4, with D hard to call. With 4 bases removed from V and 0 bases from J, the gap between germline ends came to 14 bases. CDR1 SGHDT and CDR2 YYEEEE come from the germline V gene. This CDR3 spans 16 amino acids. Here the CDR3 reads CASSPYSSLAKNIQYF. The CDR3 region has the DNA TGTGCCAGCAGCCCCTACAGTTCATTAGCCAAAAACATTCAGTACTTC.

This chain joins TRBV6-5 and TRBJ1-4; no clear D. The CDR3 is 14 amino acids. Trimming removed 6 bases from V and 6 bases from J, with 14 bases in between. Germline V gene sequence: CDR1 MNHEY, CDR2 SVGAGI. CDR3 sequence (DNA): TGTGCCAGCAGCCCAGACTGGGTGGATGAAAAACTGTTTTTT. Translation gives CASSPDWVDEKLFF.

This rearrangement joins TRBV30 to TRBJ1-5, with TRBD1 as a possible D gene (5 bases). Germline assignment: CDR1 GTSNPN and CDR2 SVGIG (reference sequence). This CDR3 has 14 residues. The V gene lost 5 bases and the J gene lost 5 bases, with 16 bases spanning the gap. The CDR3 loop reads CAWARQRSDQPQHF. Here the CDR3 DNA reads TGTGCCTGGGCCCGACAGAGGTCTGATCAGCCCCAGCATTTT.

The chain is built from TRBV19 and TRBJ2-7; 9 bases are a match to TRBD1. J was trimmed by 2 bases and V by 4 bases; bases with no gene match: 6. There are 15 residues in the CDR3. Germline loops: CDR1 LNHDA, CDR2 SQIVND (reference sequence). The CDR3 loop reads CASSRDRAGPYEQYF. Written as DNA, the CDR3 is TGTGCCAGTAGTAGGGACAGGGCCGGCCCCTACGAGCAGTACTTC.

The chain is built from TRBV30 and TRBJ2-7; 7 bases fit TRBD1. This CDR3 contains 13 residues. V lost 0 bases and J lost 3; bases outside the gene matches: 2. The germline V gene encodes CDR1 GTSNPN and CDR2 SVGIG (reference sequence). The CDR3 sequence: CAWSVDRDYEQYF. CDR3 bases: TGTGCCTGGAGTGTTGACAGGGACTACGAGCAGTACTTC.

The V call is TRBV21-1, the J call TRBJ2-3; the tabulated D call, TRBD2, remains unverified against the DNA. TRBV21-1 constitutes a pseudogene. CDR3 length: 15 residues. CDR3 coding DNA: TGTGCCAGCACCAAGAGAGGCCGGGAGGAAGATACGCAGTATTTT. This gives the protein CASTKRGREEDTQYF.

The chain couples TRBV7-9 to TRBJ1-1; TRBD1 might be the D (5 bases). The CDR3 covers 16 residues. Per germline, CDR1 SEHNR and CDR2 FQNEAQ (reference sequence). The germline V and J ends were trimmed by 7 bases and 10 bases, with 28 bases remaining between them. For the CDR3, the DNA is TGTGCCAGCACCCCGACATACCAGGGTCTGGAAGTGGGAGCTTTCTTT. Its protein is CASTPTYQGLEVGAFF.

This chain links TRBV5-8 with TRBJ2-7, with D tentatively TRBD1 (5 bases). V was trimmed by 7 bases and J by 3 bases, leaving 23 bases between them. This CDR3 has 16 amino acids. From germline, CDR1 is SGHTS and CDR2 YDEGEE. The CDR3 loop is CASGSKGATYRYEQYV. Written as DNA, the CDR3 is TGTGCCAGCGGATCTAAAGGGGCCACCTACCGCTACGAGCAGTACGTC.

This clone was recorded once. This chain uses TRBV5-6 with TRBJ2-3; a possible D gene is TRBD2 (6 bases). This CDR3 is 16 amino acids long. Per the germline V gene, CDR1 is SGHDT and CDR2 is YYEEEE. The germline V and J ends were trimmed by 1 base and 2 bases, with 14 bases remaining between them. CDR3 nucleotide sequence: TGTGCCAGCAGCTTGAATAGCGGCCGATACACAGATACGCAGTATTTT. Translating it yields CASSLNSGRYTDTQYF.

The sample holds one count of this clone. The chain links TRBV6-4 to TRBJ2-6; tentatively, D is TRBD2 (6 bases). The CDR3 sequence is 16 residues long. CDR1 is MRHNA, CDR2 SNTAGT, per germline. The V and J ends lost 3 bases and 0 bases respectively, with 9 bases between them. The chain's CDR3 is CASSERGASGANVLTF. The CDR3 DNA reads TGTGCCAGCAGTGAGCGCGGGGCCTCTGGGGCCAACGTCCTGACTTTC.

This clone was seen just once. The V and J genes are TRBV18 and TRBJ1-1; D remains ambiguous. There are 14 residues in the CDR3. Germline values: CDR1 KGHSH, CDR2 LQKENI. Trimming cost V 2 bases and J 1 base, with 8 bases left between them. As DNA, the CDR3 is TGTGCCAGCTCACCAGTTACACGGAACACTGAAGCTTTCTTT. It specifies CASSPVTRNTEAFF.

CDR3 protein: CASSRQGNEQYV. As DNA, the CDR3 is TGTGCCAGTTCCCGACAGGGGAACGAGCAGTACGTC. This chain links TRBV6-1 with TRBJ2-7, with TRBD1 matching over 8 bases. Germline CDR1 reads MNHNS; CDR2 reads SASEGT. This CDR3 region has 12 residues. J was trimmed by 5 bases and V by 9 bases; bases with no gene match: 6.

The genes are TRBV21-1 and TRBJ2-7; the DNA was not compared with TRBD2, the D call given in the table. TRBV21-1 is listed as a pseudogene. The CDR3 contains 16 residues. The CDR3 DNA reads TGTGCCAGCAGCAAAGATAGGCGGGAGAGTGTCTACGAGCAGTACGTC. Its protein product is CASSKDRRESVYEQYV.

The chain is built from TRBV6-6 and TRBJ2-5; weak D call: TRBD2 (5 bases). This CDR3 is built from 16 residues. Germline CDR1 reads MNHNY; CDR2 reads SVGAGI (reference sequence). V was pared by 8 bases and J by 5 bases, with 24 bases between. The CDR3 protein is CASLRGLTTGGETQYF. CDR3 sequence (DNA): TGTGCCAGCCTCCGGGGTCTAACTACTGGCGGGGAGACCCAGTACTTC.

The V and J genes are TRBV6-1 and TRBJ2-3; 14 bases are a match to TRBD2. CDR3 length: 18 residues. Germline V CDR1 and CDR2: MNHNS, SASEGT. With 2 bases clipped from V and 4 bases from J, the junction kept 8 bases outside the gene matches. The CDR3 protein is CASSEPTSGGAMPDTQYF. CDR3 nucleotides: TGTGCCAGCAGTGAACCGACTAGCGGGGGGGCTATGCCAGATACGCAGTATTTT.

The chain combines TRBV30 with TRBJ2-3, with 9 positions matching TRBD2. CDR3 length equals 15 residues. Unmatched junction bases numbered 10, after V lost 3 bases and J lost 6 bases. The germline CDR1 and CDR2 sequences are GTSNPN and SVGIG (reference sequence). The CDR3: CAWRFISGGSDTQYF. CDR3 DNA: TGTGCCTGGAGATTCATTAGCGGGGGTTCGGATACGCAGTATTTT.

Of note for this clone: The same CDR3 is also encoded by other DNA sequences in this sample. This chain links TRBV20-1 with TRBJ2-5, with D unclear. Germline CDR1 DFQATT, CDR2 SNEGSKA (reference sequence). The ends were cut back, 3 bases at V and 4 bases at J, with 6 bases in the middle. The CDR3 has 11 residues. CDR3 bases: TGCAGTGCTAGTCCGGGAGAGACCCAGTACTTC. Translated: CSASPGETQYF.

This clone showed up just once. V and J are TRBV4-3 and TRBJ2-2; no reliable D call. V was shortened by 4 bases and J by 5 bases, with 8 bases between the two germline ends. Germline CDR1 LGHNA, CDR2 YSLEER. The CDR3 extends over 13 amino acids. CDR3 sequence: CASSPLQTGELFF. The CDR3, as DNA: TGCGCCAGCAGCCCCCTCCAGACCGGGGAGCTGTTTTTT.

The chain employs TRBV7-9 and TRBJ2-7, with 7 bases aligning to TRBD2. In germline, CDR1 is SEHNR, CDR2 FQNEAQ (reference sequence). J lost 6 bases, V lost 1 base, and 9 bases had no gene match. This CDR3 comprises 15 residues. The CDR3 DNA follows: TGTGCCAGCAGCTTAGGAGCGGGACCCTCGGCCGAGCAGTACGTC. Amino acids: CASSLGAGPSAEQYV.

J is TRBJ1-2 and V is TRBV7-8; 8 bases are a match to TRBD1. V lost 5 bases, J lost 2 bases, and 10 bases stayed unmatched. Germline V gene sequence: CDR1 SGHVS, CDR2 FQNEAQ. The CDR3 covers 16 residues. The CDR3 bases are TGTGCCAGCAGCCTGACTTCACAGGGGGTAAACTATGGCTACACCTTC. Amino acids: CASSLTSQGVNYGYTF.

This chain connects TRBV9 to TRBJ2-2; 11 bases map to TRBD2. CDR3 length: 20 amino acids. Germline V gene sequence: CDR1 SGDLS, CDR2 YYNGEE. V shed 4 bases, J shed 6 bases, and the junction held 20 bases outside the gene matches. The CDR3: CASSPPPRTSGLRGAGELFF. The CDR3 DNA reads as TGTGCCAGCAGCCCCCCTCCAAGGACTAGCGGGCTTCGGGGCGCCGGGGAGCTGTTTTTT.

The V call is TRBV28, the J call TRBJ1-2; no reliable D call. This CDR3 spans 14 amino acids. V dropped 4 bases and J dropped 1 base, with 10 bases sitting between them. Germline CDR1 is MDHEN and CDR2 is SYDVKM. The CDR3 DNA reads TGTGCCAGCAGTTCTCCCGGCGGTAACTATGGCTACACCTTC. This sequence encodes CASSSPGGNYGYTF.

The chain has TRBV23-1 and TRBJ2-4; 9 bases are a match to TRBD1. TRBV23-1 is known as an ORF, though its function is uncertain. This CDR3 comprises 20 residues. Unmatched junction bases numbered 17, after V lost 4 bases and J lost 1 base. CDR3 sequence: CASSPHPSTTGGMAKNIQYF. CDR3 sequence (DNA): TGCGCCAGCAGTCCCCACCCCTCCACGACAGGGGGTATGGCCAAAAACATTCAGTACTTC.